The 12 T cell receptor beta chains below come from one sample, sequenced in a study of blood T cell repertoires in COVID-19. Assay used: immunoSEQ multiplex PCR; TCRdb lists only in-frame clones, some missing. This table has 210,000 or so clones, 75% to 90% appearing once. The sequenced sample was peripheral blood. All receptors derive from a human donor in a cohort sampled during active COVID-19.

This clone was seen a few times. CDR3 protein: CATRQNSNQPQHF. The DNA for the CDR3 is TGTGCCACGAGACAGAATAGCAATCAGCCCCAGCATTTT. J is TRBJ1-5 and V is TRBV24-1, with a weak D call TRBD1 (5 bases). In germline, CDR1 is KGHDR, CDR2 SFDVKD. The CDR3 is made up of 13 amino acids. Trimming removed 10 bases at V and 0 bases at J, with 9 bases between.

This clone was recorded once. V gene TRBV6-5 combines with J gene TRBJ1-1; a weak D match, TRBD1 (6 bases). This CDR3 contains 15 residues. CDR1 and CDR2 from the germline V gene are MNHEY and SVGAGI. Trimming removed 0 bases from V and 4 bases from J, with 12 bases in between. The CDR3 sequence: CASSYSQGLVTEAFF. The CDR3, as DNA: TGTGCCAGCAGTTACTCGCAGGGGCTAGTCACTGAAGCTTTCTTT.

The chain uses TRBV5-1 and TRBJ1-2; 7 bases map to TRBD1. The CDR3 consists of 16 residues. Losses at the gene ends were 3 bases for V and 0 bases for J; bases not matched to a gene: 8. Germline loops: CDR1 SGHRS, CDR2 YFSETQ. CDR3 sequence (DNA): TGCGCCAGCAGCTACCGACAGGGCGCTACTAACTATGGCTACACCTTC. Protein product: CASSYRQGATNYGYTF.

V is TRBV28 and J is TRBJ1-5; unclear D gene. This CDR3 is 16 amino acids long. CDR1 and CDR2 (germline): MDHEN, SYDVKM. V gave up 3 bases and J gave up 7 bases, with 19 bases separating them. The DNA for the CDR3 is TGTGCCAGCAGTTTTCCCTTAATCCCAAGCAGGCAGCCCCAGCATTTT. Protein product: CASSFPLIPSRQPQHF.

V is TRBV7-8 and J is TRBJ2-7; the D gene is possibly TRBD1 (5 bases). The V end lost 6 bases, the J end lost 2 bases, and 14 bases lay between the germline ends. From germline, CDR1 is SGHVS and CDR2 FQNEAQ. CDR3 size: 14 residues. The CDR3 sequence is CASRQSGHTYEQYF. CDR3 DNA sequence: TGTGCCAGCAGACAAAGTGGACACACCTACGAGCAGTACTTC.

The chain carries TRBV6-2 or TRBV6-3 and TRBJ1-5; unclear D gene. V lost 2 bases and J 1 base, leaving 6 bases between the germline ends. In germline, CDR1 is MNHEY, CDR2 SVGEGT. The CDR3 length is 14 residues. This CDR3 reads CASSYRRSNQPQHF. As DNA, the CDR3 is TGTGCCAGCAGTTACCGCAGGAGCAATCAGCCCCAGCATTTT.

The J gene is TRBJ1-2, the V gene TRBV6-5; D is ambiguous. Germline CDR1 is MNHEY and CDR2 is SVGAGI. V lost 4 bases and J lost 8, with 17 bases in between. The CDR3 consists of 14 residues. This CDR3 is CASSSSGSREGYTF. CDR3 nucleotides: TGTGCCAGCAGTTCCTCCGGTTCACGGGAGGGCTACACCTTC.

This rearrangement joins TRBV24-1 to TRBJ2-1; 11 bases align to TRBD2. The germline V gene has CDR1 KGHDR and CDR2 SFDVKD. The J segment lost 7 bases and the V segment lost 3 bases, leaving 10 bases of the junction unmatched. This CDR3 contains 17 residues. In nucleotides, the CDR3 is TGTGCCACCAGTGATGAGCCTACTAGCGGGAGACTTAATGAGCAGTTCTTC. Amino acid sequence: CATSDEPTSGRLNEQFF.

CDR3 in amino acids: CASSEAPGGGGTGELFF. CDR3 DNA sequence: TGTGCCAGCAGTGAAGCCCCCGGGGGAGGTGGCACCGGGGAGCTGTTTTTT. The V and J genes are TRBV2 and TRBJ2-2; D is possibly TRBD2 (6 bases). Per germline, CDR1 SNHLY and CDR2 FYNNEI. Trimming shortened V by 0 bases and J by 4 bases, and 15 bases separated the two germline ends. The CDR3 sequence is 17 residues long. Full variable domain (outside the CDR3, taken from reference TRBV2 and TRBJ2-2): EPEVTQTPSHQVTQMGQEVILRCVPISNHLYFYWYRQILGQKVEFLVSFYNNEISEKSEIFDDQFSVERPDGSNFTLKIRSTKLEDSAMYFCASSEAPGGGGTGELFFGEGSRLTVL.

The chain couples TRBV5-6 to TRBJ2-5, with TRBD2 matching over 7 bases. Trimming at V came to 1 base and at J to 4 bases, leaving 10 bases not matched to a gene. This CDR3 is built from 16 residues. Germline CDR1 and CDR2: SGHDT and YYEEEE. The CDR3 protein is CASSLRGRGPRETQYF. Here the CDR3 DNA reads TGTGCCAGCAGCTTGCGCGGGAGAGGACCCCGAGAGACCCAGTACTTC.

This sequence joins TRBV6-6 and TRBJ1-1; D may be TRBD1 (6 bases). Germline CDR1 is MNHNY and CDR2 is SVGAGI (reference sequence). V was trimmed by 0 bases and J by 0 bases, leaving 11 bases between them. The CDR3 has 16 amino acids. This CDR3 is CASSYSNRAMNTEAFF. The CDR3, as DNA: TGTGCCAGCAGTTACTCAAACAGGGCCATGAACACTGAAGCTTTCTTT.

This clone has only a few counts. The chain uses TRBV11-2 and TRBJ2-1, with a weak D call TRBD2 (6 bases). Germline V gene sequence: CDR1 SGHAT, CDR2 FQNNGV. Trimming removed 0 bases from V and 6 bases from J, with 9 bases in between. This CDR3 has 14 residues. The CDR3: CASSLEVTSNEQFF. In DNA form, the CDR3 reads TGTGCCAGCAGCTTAGAGGTGACTAGCAATGAGCAGTTCTTC.